This T cell receptor beta chain comes out of a study of T-cell reconstitution after alpha-beta-depleted transplantation in children. Overall study results and limits: Expanded graft clones numbering several hundred reportedly gave rise to alpha-beta T cells about two months after transplant.

On this clonotype itself: Antigen specificity is unknown.

During its preparation, the TCRbeta library received unique molecular identifiers. Using its own MiXCR run on the PCR reads, TCRdb lists one record per CDR3 protein. The table lists about 580,000 distinct CDR3 sequences, 23% of them singletons. This CDR3 contains 12 residues. CDR1 DFQATT and CDR2 SNEGSKA come from the germline V gene (reference sequence). The V end was cut by 3 bases, the J end by 8 bases, with 10 bases between. The source material was PBMCs, mostly from graft donor cells, sampled 360 days after TCRalphabeta/CD19-depleted stem cell transplant. The V gene is TRBV20-1, the J gene TRBJ2-2; the D gene is possibly TRBD2 (6 bases). The clonotype originates from a boy in the first two years of life who had a stem cell transplant for acute myeloid leukemia, so the T cells may come from the graft donor. Here the CDR3 reads CSARRGSGELFF. The CDR3, as DNA: TGCAGTGCTAGGCGGGGAAGTGGGGAGCTGTTTTTT.